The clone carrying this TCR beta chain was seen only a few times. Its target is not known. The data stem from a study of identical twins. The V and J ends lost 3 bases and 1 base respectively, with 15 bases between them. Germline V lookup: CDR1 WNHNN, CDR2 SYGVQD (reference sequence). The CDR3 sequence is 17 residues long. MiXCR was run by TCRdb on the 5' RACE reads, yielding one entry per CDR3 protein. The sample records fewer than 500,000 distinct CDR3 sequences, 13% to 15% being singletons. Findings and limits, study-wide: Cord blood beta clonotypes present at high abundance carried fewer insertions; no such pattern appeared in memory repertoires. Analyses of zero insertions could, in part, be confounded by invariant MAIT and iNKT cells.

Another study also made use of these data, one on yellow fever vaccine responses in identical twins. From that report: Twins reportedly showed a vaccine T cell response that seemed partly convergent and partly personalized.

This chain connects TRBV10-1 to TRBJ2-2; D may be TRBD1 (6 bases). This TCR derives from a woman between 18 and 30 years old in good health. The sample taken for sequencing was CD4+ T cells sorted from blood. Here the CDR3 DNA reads TGCGCCAGCAGTGAACTGAACAGGGTCCAGAACACCGGGGAGCTGTTTTTT. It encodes CASSELNRVQNTGELFF.